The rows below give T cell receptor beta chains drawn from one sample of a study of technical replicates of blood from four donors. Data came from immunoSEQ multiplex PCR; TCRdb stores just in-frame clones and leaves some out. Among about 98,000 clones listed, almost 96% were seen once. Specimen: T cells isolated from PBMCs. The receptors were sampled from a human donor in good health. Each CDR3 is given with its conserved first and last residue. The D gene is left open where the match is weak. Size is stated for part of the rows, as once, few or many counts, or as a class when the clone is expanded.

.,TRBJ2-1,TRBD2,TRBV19,TGTGCCAGTAGTCCCTGGACTAGCGGGTACAATGAGCAGTTCTTC,CASSPWTSGYNEQFF
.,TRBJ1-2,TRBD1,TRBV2,TGTGCCAGCAGACCCCCGGGACAGATCTACTATGGCTACACCTTC,CASRPPGQIYYGYTF
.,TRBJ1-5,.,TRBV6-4,TGTGCCAGCAGCCCAGACAGAAATCAGCCCCAGCATTTT,CASSPDRNQPQHF
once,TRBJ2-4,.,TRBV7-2,TGTGCCAGCAGCTTAGAGACACCCAAAAACATTCAGTACTTC,CASSLETPKNIQYF
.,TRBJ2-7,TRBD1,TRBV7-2,TGTGCCAGCAGCTTAAGGACAGGGCCTGCCTACGAGCAGTACTTC,CASSLRTGPAYEQYF
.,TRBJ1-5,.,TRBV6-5,TGTGCCAGCAGCAGGAATCCCTCCAATCAGCCCCAGCATTTT,CASSRNPSNQPQHF
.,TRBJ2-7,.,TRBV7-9,TGTGCCAGCAGCTTGGAGTACGAGCAGTACTTC,CASSLEYEQYF
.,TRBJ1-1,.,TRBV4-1,TGCGCCAGCAGCCCTCCCGGGTCGGGTACTGAAGCTTTCTTT,CASSPPGSGTEAFF
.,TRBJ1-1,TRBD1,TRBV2,TGTGCCAGCAATGGAGACAGGGGTACTGAAGCTTTCTTT,CASNGDRGTEAFF
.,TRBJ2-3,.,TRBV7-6,TGTGCCAGCAGCACTAGATACAGGGCGGCGACAGATACGCAGTATTTT,CASSTRYRAATDTQYF
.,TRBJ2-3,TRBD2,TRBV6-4,TGTGCCAGCAGTGACGAGGCCGGGACTAGCGGGGGGGCTCGGACAGATACGCAGTATTTT,CASSDEAGTSGGARTDTQYF
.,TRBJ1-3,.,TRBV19,TGTGCCAGTAGTATAGGGGGCAGATCTGGAAACACCATATATTTT,CASSIGGRSGNTIYF
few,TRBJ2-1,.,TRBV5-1,TGCGCCAGCCATAGGAGCGATTATAGCTCCTACAATGAGCAGTTCTTC,CASHRSDYSSYNEQFF
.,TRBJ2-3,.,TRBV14,TGTGCCAGCAGCAAAGTGTCGGGGGTGGATACGCAGTATTTT,CASSKVSGVDTQYF
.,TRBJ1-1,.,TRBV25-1,TGTGCCAGCAGTGACCCACAACCCAACACTGAAGCTTTCTTT,CASSDPQPNTEAFF
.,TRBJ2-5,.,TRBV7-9,TGTGCCAGCGAGGGGGAGGGCCGAGAGACCCAGTACTTC,CASEGEGRETQYF
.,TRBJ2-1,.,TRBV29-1,TGCAGCGTTGAGGTAAAGGGGAGGCCAAATGAGCAGTTCTTC,CSVEVKGRPNEQFF
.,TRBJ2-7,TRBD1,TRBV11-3,TGTGCCAGTTCCACCGGGACAGGAAGCTACGAGCAGTACTTC,CASSTGTGSYEQYF
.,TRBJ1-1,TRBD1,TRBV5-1,TGCGCCAGCATGGGACAGGGGGCCTCGGACACTGAAGCTTTCTTT,CASMGQGASDTEAFF
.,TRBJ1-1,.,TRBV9,TGTGCCAGCAGCGTAGCTAAGGAGACTGAAGCTTTCTTT,CASSVAKETEAFF
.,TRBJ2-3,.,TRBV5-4,TGTGCCAGCAGCGGCGGGTATACGCAGTATTTT,CASSGGYTQYF
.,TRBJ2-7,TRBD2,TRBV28,TGTGCCAGCAGTTTATGGGGGGGCGGGAGGCTTCCCGAGCAGTACTTC,CASSLWGGGRLPEQYF
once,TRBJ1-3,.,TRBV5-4,TGTGCCAGCAGCTTCAGCTCTGGAAACACCATATATTTT,CASSFSSGNTIYF
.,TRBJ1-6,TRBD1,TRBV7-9,TGTGCCAGCAGCTTAGGACAGGGGGCAAACCATAATTCACCCCTCCACTTT,CASSLGQGANHNSPLHF
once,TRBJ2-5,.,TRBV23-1,TGCGCCAGCAGTCAACCTAGATATTATGAGAGCCAAGAGACCCAGTACTTC,CASSQPRYYESQETQYF
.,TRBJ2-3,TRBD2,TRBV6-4,TGTGCCAGCAGTGACCAGCTAGCGGCGACAGATACGCAGTATTTT,CASSDQLAATDTQYF
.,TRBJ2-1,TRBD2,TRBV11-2,TGTGCCAGCAGCTTAGTTCGGGCGGATAGCGGGACCCTCAATGAGCAGTTCTTC,CASSLVRADSGTLNEQFF
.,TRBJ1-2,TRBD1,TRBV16,TGTGCCAGCAGCCAACCGGACAGGGGGCCGGATGGCTACACCTTC,CASSQPDRGPDGYTF
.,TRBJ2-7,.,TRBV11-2,TGTGCCAGCAGCCCCCTAATAGCCGAGCAGTACTTC,CASSPLIAEQYF
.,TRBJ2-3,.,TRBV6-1,TGTGCCAGCAGTGTCCAGGGGTCAGATACGCAGTATTTT,CASSVQGSDTQYF
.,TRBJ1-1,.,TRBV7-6,TGTGCCAGCAGCTTCAGTGGTAATCGGGACACTGAAGCTTTCTTT,CASSFSGNRDTEAFF
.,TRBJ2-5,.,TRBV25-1,TGTGCCAGCAAGGGAGGCCGTTGGGAGACCCAGTACTTC,CASKGGRWETQYF
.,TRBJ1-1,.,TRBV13,TGTGCCAGCAGCTTAGACCAGGGAGGGATGAACACTGAAGCTTTCTTT,CASSLDQGGMNTEAFF
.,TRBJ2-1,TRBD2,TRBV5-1,TGCGCCAGCAGCTTGATGGGGCGGGAGGAAATTTACAATGAGCAGTTCTTC,CASSLMGREEIYNEQFF
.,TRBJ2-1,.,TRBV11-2,TGTGCCAGCAGCTTCGGACTGCTGAGCTCCTACAATGAGCAGTTCTTC,CASSFGLLSSYNEQFF
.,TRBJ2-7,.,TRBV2,TGTGCCAGCAGCGACCAGGAAGGGCGGGGAAACTACGAGCAGTACTTC,CASSDQEGRGNYEQYF
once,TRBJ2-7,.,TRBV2,TGTGCCAGCAGGCCACGGACGGGATACGAGCAGTACTTC,CASRPRTGYEQYF
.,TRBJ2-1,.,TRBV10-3,TGTGCCATCAGTGAATCTTCGGTCGGTTCCTACAATGAGCAGTTCTTC,CAISESSVGSYNEQFF
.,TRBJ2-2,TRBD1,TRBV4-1,TGCGCCAGCAGCCAAGAATCGACAGGGAAGGCGAGAACCGGGGAGCTGTTTTTT,CASSQESTGKARTGELFF
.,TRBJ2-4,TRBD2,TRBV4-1,TGCGCCAGCAGCCAAGGACAGGCTAGCGGGAGTGCCAAAAACATTCAGTACTTC,CASSQGQASGSAKNIQYF
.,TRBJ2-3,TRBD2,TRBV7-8,TGTGCCAGCAGCTTTTACGGGAGGGCCGCAGATACGCAGTATTTT,CASSFYGRAADTQYF
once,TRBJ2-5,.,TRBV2,TGTGCCAGCAGAAGGGACTTAGGAGAGACCCAGTACTTC,CASRRDLGETQYF
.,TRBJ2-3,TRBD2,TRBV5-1,TGCGCCAGCAGCAAGGGACTAGCGGGAACCACAGATACGCAGTATTTT,CASSKGLAGTTDTQYF
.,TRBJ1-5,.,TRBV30,TGTGCCTGGAGTGTAACAGGGAAGGGCAATCAGCCCCAGCATTTT,CAWSVTGKGNQPQHF
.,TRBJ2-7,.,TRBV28,TGTGCCAGCAGACTACCAACCCTGACGGAGCAGTACTTC,CASRLPTLTEQYF
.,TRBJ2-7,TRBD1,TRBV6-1,TGTGCCAGCACACGACAGGGGGCCACGTGGGAGCAGTACTTC,CASTRQGATWEQYF
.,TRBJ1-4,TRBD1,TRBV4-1,TGCGCCAGCAGCCAAGGGACAGGGGGAAAACTGTTTTTT,CASSQGTGGKLFF
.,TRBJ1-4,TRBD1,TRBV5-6,TGTGCCAGCAGCTGGACAGGTCCGCACGAAAAACTGTTTTTT,CASSWTGPHEKLFF
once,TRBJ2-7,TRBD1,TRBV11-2,TGTGCCAGCAGGTTGGGACAGCTCTACGAGCAGTACTTC,CASRLGQLYEQYF
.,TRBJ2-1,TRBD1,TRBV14,TGTGCCAGCAGCCAAATAGGACAGGGGGGGCAATGGGAGCAGTTCTTC,CASSQIGQGGQWEQFF
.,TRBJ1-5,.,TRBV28,TGTGCCAGCAGTTACGGGTATCAGCCCCAGCATTTT,CASSYGYQPQHF
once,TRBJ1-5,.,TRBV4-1,TGCGCCAGCAGCCAAGATGGGGCAGGCGAGATTCAGCCCCAGCATTTT,CASSQDGAGEIQPQHF
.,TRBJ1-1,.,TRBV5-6,TGTGCCAGCAGCGACTCGGGGGGGGCGCGCGGAGCTTTCTTT,CASSDSGGARGAFF
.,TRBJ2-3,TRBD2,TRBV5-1,TGCGCCAGCAGCCCCGGGACTAGCGGGGGGGCCCGGGCAGATACGCAGTATTTT,CASSPGTSGGARADTQYF
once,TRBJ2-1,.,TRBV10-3,TGTGCCATCAGTGACTTAGGGGATGAGCAGTTCTTC,CAISDLGDEQFF
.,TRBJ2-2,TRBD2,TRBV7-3,TGTGCCAGCAGCTCCAGCGGGGGTAGGACCGGGGAGCTGTTTTTT,CASSSSGGRTGELFF
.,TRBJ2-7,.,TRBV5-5,TGTGCCAGCAGCTTTATGCAGGTGATCTACGAGCAGTACTTC,CASSFMQVIYEQYF
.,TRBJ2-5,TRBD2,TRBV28,TGTGCCAGCAGTTTACCCCTAGCGGGAGGGGAGACCCAGTACTTC,CASSLPLAGGETQYF
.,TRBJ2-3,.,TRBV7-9,TGTGCCAGCAGCCGATCGGAAGGCGGAGATACGCAGTATTTT,CASSRSEGGDTQYF
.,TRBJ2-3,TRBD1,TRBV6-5,TGTGCCAGCAGTTACACAGGGGCTAGCACAGATACGCAGTATTTT,CASSYTGASTDTQYF